These T cell receptor beta chains were read from a single sample in a study of Ad26.COV2.S vaccination and SARS-CoV-2 variants. Libraries were prepared by immunoSEQ multiplex PCR; TCRdb keeps only in-frame clonotypes and omits some of them. The top ten clones hold about 5% of a sample with fewer than 150,000 clones, 75% to 90% of them seen once. The sequences come from peripheral blood, collected after recovery from COVID-19. The receptors originated from a human donor who had recovered from COVID-19. Both conserved end residues are part of each CDR3. Size is omitted from some rows. Given values are once, few, many or a class for expanded clones.

v_call	j_call	clone_size	cdr3_aa
TRBV28	TRBJ2-5	once	CASSRGLAGTQETQYF
TRBV5-4	TRBJ2-7	-	CASSFSRPAASSYEQYF
TRBV19	TRBJ2-1	-	CASSKGYNEQFF
TRBV30	TRBJ1-6	-	CACTGMASPLHF
TRBV7-2	TRBJ1-1	-	CASSPSRGNTEAFF
TRBV5-4	TRBJ1-1	-	CASSPSPGAEAFF
TRBV11-2	TRBJ1-1	-	CASSPLTGKGTEAFF
TRBV2	TRBJ2-6	-	CASTGLSGANVLTF
TRBV7-2	TRBJ2-1	-	CASSRKTSDYNEQFF
TRBV19	TRBJ1-4	-	CASSIRGHGDSLSAQKLFF
TRBV7-8	TRBJ2-3	-	CASSLLVSGGPSSTDTQYF
TRBV9	TRBJ1-6	-	CASSDGRTASPLHF
TRBV29-1	TRBJ2-2	-	CSTRQGPETGELFF
TRBV6-5	TRBJ1-6	-	CASSSSEDYNSPLHF
TRBV7-2	TRBJ2-3	-	CASSLAAGGQDTQYF
TRBV6-6	TRBJ1-5	-	CASISPGGGQPQHF
TRBV5-8	TRBJ1-5	few	CASSLVSGQPQHF
TRBV5-1	TRBJ2-7	many	CASSQPRGQGNASYSYEQYF
TRBV7-2	TRBJ2-1	-	CASSPGTSGWNEQFF
TRBV30	TRBJ2-1	-	CAWTLTSGSYNEQFF
TRBV12-3/TRBV12-4	TRBJ2-1	-	CASSAWNHEQFF
TRBV6-1	TRBJ1-3	-	CASSERAGGFGNTIYF
TRBV6-4	TRBJ1-1	few	CASSDTDRNTEAFF
TRBV9	TRBJ1-1	-	CASSSGQGWTEAFF
TRBV9	TRBJ1-3	-	CASSPTAFSGNTIYF
TRBV2	TRBJ1-5	-	CASTVDPGSNQPQHF